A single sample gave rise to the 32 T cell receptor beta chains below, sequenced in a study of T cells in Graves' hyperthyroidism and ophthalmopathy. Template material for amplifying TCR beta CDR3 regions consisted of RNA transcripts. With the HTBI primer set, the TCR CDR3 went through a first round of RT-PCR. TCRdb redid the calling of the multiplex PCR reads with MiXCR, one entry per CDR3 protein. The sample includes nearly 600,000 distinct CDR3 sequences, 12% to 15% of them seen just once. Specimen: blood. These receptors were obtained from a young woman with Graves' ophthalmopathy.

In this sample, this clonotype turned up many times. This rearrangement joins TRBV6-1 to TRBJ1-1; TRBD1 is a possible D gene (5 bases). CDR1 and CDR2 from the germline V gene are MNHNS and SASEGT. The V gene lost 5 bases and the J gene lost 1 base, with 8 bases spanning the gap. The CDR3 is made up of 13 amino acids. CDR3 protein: CASSTRGNTEAFF. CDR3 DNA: TGTGCCAGCAGTACGAGGGGGAACACTGAAGCTTTCTTT.

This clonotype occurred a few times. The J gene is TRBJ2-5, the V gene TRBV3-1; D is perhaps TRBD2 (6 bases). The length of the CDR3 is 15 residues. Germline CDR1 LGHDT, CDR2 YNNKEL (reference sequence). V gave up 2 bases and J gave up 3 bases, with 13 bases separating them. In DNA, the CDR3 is TGTGCCAGCAGCCAAATTAGCGGAGCTAAAGAGACCCAGTACTTC. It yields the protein CASSQISGAKETQYF.

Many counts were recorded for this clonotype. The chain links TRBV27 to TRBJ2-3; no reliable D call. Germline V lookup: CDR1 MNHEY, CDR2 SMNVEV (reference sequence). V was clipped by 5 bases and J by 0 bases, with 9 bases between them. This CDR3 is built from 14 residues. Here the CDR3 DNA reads TGTGCCAGCAGTCCACACCCTAGCACAGATACGCAGTATTTT. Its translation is CASSPHPSTDTQYF.

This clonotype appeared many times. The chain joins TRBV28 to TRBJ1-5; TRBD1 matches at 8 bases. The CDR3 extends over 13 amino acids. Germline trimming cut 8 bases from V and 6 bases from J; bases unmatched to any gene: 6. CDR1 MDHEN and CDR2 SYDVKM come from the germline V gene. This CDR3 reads CASAEDRVQPQHF. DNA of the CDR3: TGTGCCAGCGCAGAGGACAGGGTTCAGCCCCAGCATTTT.

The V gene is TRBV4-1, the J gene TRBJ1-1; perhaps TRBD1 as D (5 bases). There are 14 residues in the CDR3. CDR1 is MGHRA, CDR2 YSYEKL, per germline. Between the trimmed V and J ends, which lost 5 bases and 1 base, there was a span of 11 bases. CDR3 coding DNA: TGCGCCAGCAGCAAGCGTCAGGGGAACACTGAAGCTTTCTTT. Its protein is CASSKRQGNTEAFF.

CDR3 region: CASSPPGGRADTQYF. DNA for the CDR3: TGTGCCAGCTCACCACCCGGCGGGAGGGCAGATACGCAGTATTTT. The V call is TRBV18, the J call TRBJ2-3, with TRBD2 matching over 9 bases. Germline lookup yields CDR1 KGHSH and CDR2 LQKENI. V lost 0 bases and J lost 4; bases outside the gene matches: 2. The CDR3 runs 15 residues.

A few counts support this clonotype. CDR3 bases: TGCGCCAGCACCCTGGACAGGCCCTACGAGCAGTACTTC. Translation: CASTLDRPYEQYF. The rearrangement uses TRBV10-2 and TRBJ2-7, with 7 bases aligning to TRBD1. There are 13 residues in the CDR3. The germline V gene encodes CDR1 WSHSY and CDR2 SAAADI. The V segment lost 7 bases and the J segment 2 bases; nucleotides outside the gene matches: 5.

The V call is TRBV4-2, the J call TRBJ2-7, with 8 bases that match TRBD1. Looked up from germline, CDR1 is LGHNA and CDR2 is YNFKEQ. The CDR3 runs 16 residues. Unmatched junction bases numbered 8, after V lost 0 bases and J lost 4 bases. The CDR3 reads CASSQEEQGAGYEQYF. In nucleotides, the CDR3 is TGTGCCAGCAGCCAAGAAGAGCAGGGGGCGGGTTACGAGCAGTACTTC.

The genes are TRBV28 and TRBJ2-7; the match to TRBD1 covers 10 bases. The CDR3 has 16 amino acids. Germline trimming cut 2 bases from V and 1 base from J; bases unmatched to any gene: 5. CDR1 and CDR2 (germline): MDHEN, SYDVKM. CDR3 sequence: CASSLIRTGGSYEQYF. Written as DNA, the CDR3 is TGTGCCAGCAGTTTAATAAGGACAGGGGGATCCTACGAGCAGTACTTC.

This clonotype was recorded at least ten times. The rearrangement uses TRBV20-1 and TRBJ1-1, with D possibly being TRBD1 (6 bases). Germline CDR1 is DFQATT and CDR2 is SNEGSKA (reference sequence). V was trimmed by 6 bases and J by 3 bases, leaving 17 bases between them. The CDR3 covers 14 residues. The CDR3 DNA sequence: TGCAGTGCCCTCGAGAAGGGGGGAGACACTGAAGCTTTCTTT. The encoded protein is CSALEKGGDTEAFF.

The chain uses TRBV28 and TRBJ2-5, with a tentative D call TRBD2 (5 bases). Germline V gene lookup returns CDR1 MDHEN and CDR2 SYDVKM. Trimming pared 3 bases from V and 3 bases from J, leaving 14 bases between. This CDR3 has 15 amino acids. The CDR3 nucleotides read TGTGCCAGCAGTTTGGGCGCTAGCAAAAAAGAGACCCAGTACTTC. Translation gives CASSLGASKKETQYF.

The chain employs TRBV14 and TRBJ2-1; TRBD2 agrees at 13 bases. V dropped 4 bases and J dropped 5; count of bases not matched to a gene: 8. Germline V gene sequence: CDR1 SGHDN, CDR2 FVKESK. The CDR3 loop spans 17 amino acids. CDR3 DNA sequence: TGTGCCAGCAGCCGTTGGAGCGGGACTAGCGGGGACAATGAGCAGTTCTTC. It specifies CASSRWSGTSGDNEQFF.

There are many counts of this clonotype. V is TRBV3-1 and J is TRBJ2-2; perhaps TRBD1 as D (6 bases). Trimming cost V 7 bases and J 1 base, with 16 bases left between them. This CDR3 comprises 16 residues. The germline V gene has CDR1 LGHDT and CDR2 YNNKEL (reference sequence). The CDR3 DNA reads TGTGCCAGCACCACTCAGGGGACGATGAACACCGGGGAGCTGTTTTTT. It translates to CASTTQGTMNTGELFF.

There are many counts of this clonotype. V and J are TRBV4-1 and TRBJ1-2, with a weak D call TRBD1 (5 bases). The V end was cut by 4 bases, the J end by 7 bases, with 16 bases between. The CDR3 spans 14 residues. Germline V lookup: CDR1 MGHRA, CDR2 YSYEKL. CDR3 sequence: CASSPSPGIGGYTF. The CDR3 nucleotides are TGCGCCAGCAGCCCGAGTCCAGGGATCGGTGGCTACACCTTC.

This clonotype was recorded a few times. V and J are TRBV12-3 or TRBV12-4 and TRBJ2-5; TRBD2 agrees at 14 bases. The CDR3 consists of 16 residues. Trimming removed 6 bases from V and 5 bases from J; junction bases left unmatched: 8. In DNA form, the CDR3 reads TGTGCCAGCAGGGAAGGGACTAGCGGGAGTAGGGAGACCCAGTACTTC. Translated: CASREGTSGSRETQYF.

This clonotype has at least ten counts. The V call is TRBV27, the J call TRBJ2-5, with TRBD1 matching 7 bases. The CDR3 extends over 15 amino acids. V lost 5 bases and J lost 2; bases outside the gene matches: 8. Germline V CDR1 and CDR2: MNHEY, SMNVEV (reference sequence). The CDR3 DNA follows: TGTGCCAGCAGTGGAGCCGGGACAGCTCAAGAGACCCAGTACTTC. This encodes CASSGAGTAQETQYF.

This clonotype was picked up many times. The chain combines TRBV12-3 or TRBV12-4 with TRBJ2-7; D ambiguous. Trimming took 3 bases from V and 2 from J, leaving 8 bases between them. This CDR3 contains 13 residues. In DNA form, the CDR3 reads TGTGCCAGCAGTTTTTGGGTGACCTACGAGCAGTACTTC. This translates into CASSFWVTYEQYF.

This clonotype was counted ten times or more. CDR3 nucleotides: TGTGCCAGTATGAGGTCAGGGGGCGTGGGCACTGAAGCTTTCTTT. Amino acid sequence: CASMRSGGVGTEAFF. V and J are TRBV19 and TRBJ1-1, with 8 bases lining up with TRBD1. The CDR3 extends over 15 amino acids. J was trimmed by 4 bases and V by 7 bases; bases with no gene match: 11. CDR1 and CDR2 from the germline V gene are LNHDA and SQIVND (reference sequence).

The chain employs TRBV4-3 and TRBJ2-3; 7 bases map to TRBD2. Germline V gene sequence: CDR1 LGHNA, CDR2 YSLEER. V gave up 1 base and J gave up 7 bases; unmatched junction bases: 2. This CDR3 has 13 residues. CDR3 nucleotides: TGCGCCAGCAGCCAAGGGGGACTAAATACGCAGTATTTT. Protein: CASSQGGLNTQYF.

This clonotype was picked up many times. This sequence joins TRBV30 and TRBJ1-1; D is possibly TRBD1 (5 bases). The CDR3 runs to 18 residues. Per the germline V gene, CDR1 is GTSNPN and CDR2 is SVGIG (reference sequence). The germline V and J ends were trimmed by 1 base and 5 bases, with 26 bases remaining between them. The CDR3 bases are TGTGCCTGGAGTGAGCTTGATGGGGACCGTCACGGGGGAACTGAAGCTTTCTTT. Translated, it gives CAWSELDGDRHGGTEAFF.

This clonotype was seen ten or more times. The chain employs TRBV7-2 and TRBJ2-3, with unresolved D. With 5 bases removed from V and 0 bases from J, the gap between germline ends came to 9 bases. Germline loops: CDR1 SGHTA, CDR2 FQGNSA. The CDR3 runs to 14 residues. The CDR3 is CASSPMISTDTQYF. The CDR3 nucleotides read TGTGCCAGCAGCCCCATGATTAGCACAGATACGCAGTATTTT.

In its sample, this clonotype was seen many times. CDR3 sequence: CASSLTRDQPQHF. The CDR3, as DNA: TGTGCCAGCAGCTTAACAAGGGATCAGCCCCAGCATTTT. This chain connects TRBV7-3 to TRBJ1-5, with D hard to call. V lost 0 bases to trimming and J lost 5 bases, with 5 bases between them. The CDR3 consists of 13 residues. Germline V lookup: CDR1 SGHTA, CDR2 FQGTGA.

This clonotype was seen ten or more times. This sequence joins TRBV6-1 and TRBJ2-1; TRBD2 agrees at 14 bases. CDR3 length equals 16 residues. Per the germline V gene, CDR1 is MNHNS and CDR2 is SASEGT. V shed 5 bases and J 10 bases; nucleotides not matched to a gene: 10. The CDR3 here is CASSSGTSGSLVEQFF. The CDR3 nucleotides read TGTGCCAGCAGTTCTGGGACTAGCGGGAGTTTGGTAGAGCAGTTCTTC.

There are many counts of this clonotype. The chain's CDR3 is CASSLQGGGETQYF. The CDR3 coding sequence is TGTGCCAGCAGCTTACAGGGCGGGGGGGAGACCCAGTACTTC. The chain is built from TRBV7-8 and TRBJ2-5; TRBD2 aligns across 8 bases. The CDR3 extends over 14 amino acids. The ends lost 2 bases at V and 5 bases at J; junction bases unmatched: 4. Germline loops: CDR1 SGHVS, CDR2 FQNEAQ.

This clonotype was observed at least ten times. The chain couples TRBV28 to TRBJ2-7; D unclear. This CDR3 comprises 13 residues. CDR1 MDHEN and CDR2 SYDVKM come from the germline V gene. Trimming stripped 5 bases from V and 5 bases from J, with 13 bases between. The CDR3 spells CASSQTLQDEQYF. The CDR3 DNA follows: TGTGCCAGCAGTCAGACTCTTCAGGACGAGCAGTACTTC.

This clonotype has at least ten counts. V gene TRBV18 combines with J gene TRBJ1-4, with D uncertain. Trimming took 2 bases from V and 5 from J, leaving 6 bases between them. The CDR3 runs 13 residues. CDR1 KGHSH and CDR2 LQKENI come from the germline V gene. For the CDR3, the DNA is TGTGCCAGCTCACCAGTTTCGAATGAAAAACTGTTTTTT. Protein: CASSPVSNEKLFF.

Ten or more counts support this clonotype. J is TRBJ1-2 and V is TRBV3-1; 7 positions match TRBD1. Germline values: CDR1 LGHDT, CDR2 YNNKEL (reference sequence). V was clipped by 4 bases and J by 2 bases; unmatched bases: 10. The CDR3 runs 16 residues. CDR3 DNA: TGTGCCAGCAGCCTAGGGACAGCGAGGGACAACTATGGCTACACCTTC. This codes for CASSLGTARDNYGYTF.

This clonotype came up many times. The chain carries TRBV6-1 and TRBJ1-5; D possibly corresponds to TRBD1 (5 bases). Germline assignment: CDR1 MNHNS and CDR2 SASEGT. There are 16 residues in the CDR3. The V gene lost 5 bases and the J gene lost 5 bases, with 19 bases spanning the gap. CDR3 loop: CASSTAGQGFDQPQHF. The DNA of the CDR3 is TGTGCCAGCAGTACCGCTGGCCAGGGCTTCGATCAGCCCCAGCATTTT.

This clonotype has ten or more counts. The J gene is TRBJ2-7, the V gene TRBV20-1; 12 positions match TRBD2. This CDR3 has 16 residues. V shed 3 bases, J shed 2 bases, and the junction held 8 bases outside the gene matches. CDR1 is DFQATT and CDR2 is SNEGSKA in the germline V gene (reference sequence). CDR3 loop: CSASWTSGVYPYEQYF. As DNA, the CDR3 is TGCAGTGCTAGTTGGACTAGCGGGGTTTACCCCTACGAGCAGTACTTC.

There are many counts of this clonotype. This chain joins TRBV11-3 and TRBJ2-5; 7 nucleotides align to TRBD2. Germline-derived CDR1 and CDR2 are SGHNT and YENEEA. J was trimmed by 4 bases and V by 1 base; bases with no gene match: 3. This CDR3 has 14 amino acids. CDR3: CASSLAGRGETQYF. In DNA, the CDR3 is TGTGCCAGCAGCTTAGCGGGGAGGGGAGAGACCCAGTACTTC.

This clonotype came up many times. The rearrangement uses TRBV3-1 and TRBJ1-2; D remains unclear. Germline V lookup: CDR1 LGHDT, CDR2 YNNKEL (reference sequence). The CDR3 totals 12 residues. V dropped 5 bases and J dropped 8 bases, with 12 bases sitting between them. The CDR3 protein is CASSFVDGGYTF. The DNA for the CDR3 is TGTGCCAGCAGCTTCGTAGATGGAGGCTACACCTTC.

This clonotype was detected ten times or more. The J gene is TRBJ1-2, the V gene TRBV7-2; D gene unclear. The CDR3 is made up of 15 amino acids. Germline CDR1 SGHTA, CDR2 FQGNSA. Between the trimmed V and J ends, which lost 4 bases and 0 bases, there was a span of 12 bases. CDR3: CASSWEVFSNYGYTF. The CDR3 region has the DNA TGTGCCAGCAGCTGGGAGGTTTTCTCTAACTATGGCTACACCTTC.